This TCR beta chain appears in the sequencing data of a study of T cells in Graves' hyperthyroidism and ophthalmopathy. Study conclusions and caveats: Ophthalmopathy stood apart from stable hyperthyroidism in a 13 V-J model.

This CDR3 has 14 residues. In germline, CDR1 is DFQATT, CDR2 SNEGSKA (reference sequence). V was pared by 0 bases and J by 5 bases, with 4 bases of the junction left unmatched. There were TCR beta CDR3 regions amplified from RNA transcripts. A first-round RT-PCR of the TCR CDR3 used the HTBI primer set. MiXCR, applied by TCRdb to the multiplex PCR reads, yields one record per CDR3 protein. The sample yields some 300,000 distinct CDR3 sequences, around 17% seen once. Stable Graves' hyperthyroidism meant no ophthalmopathy progression within 18 months. Criteria for exclusion of patients were uncontrolled infection, other autoimmune disease, pregnancy or lactation. On the basis of clinical symptoms, serum thyroxine and TRAb, thyroid ultrasound and orbital computed tomography, diagnoses were made. This clonotype was counted a few times. Its antigen remains unidentified.

J is TRBJ2-7 and V is TRBV20-1; the match to TRBD2 covers 10 bases. The clonotype was recovered from a young man with Graves' hyperthyroidism. Sequencing used blood. The CDR3: CSARDLAGVNEQYF. CDR3 DNA sequence: TGCAGTGCTAGAGATCTAGCGGGAGTTAACGAGCAGTACTTC.